These 25 T cell receptor beta chains were sequenced from one sample in a study of blood T cell repertoires in COVID-19. Libraries were prepared by immunoSEQ multiplex PCR; TCRdb keeps only in-frame clonotypes and omits some of them. This sample yields around 300,000 clones, of which roughly 86% are seen a single time; approximately 5% belongs to the top ten. Sequenced input: PBMCs or T cells enriched from blood (not recorded which). The receptors shown here come from a woman in her twenties or thirties who had recovered from COVID-19.

This clone was picked up a small number of times. This chain links TRBV12-3 or TRBV12-4 with TRBJ1-1, with a possible D match to TRBD1 (6 bases). The CDR3 spans 12 residues. The V end was cut by 8 bases, the J end by 10 bases, with 17 bases between. The CDR3 sequence is CASGLRDIRAFF. The CDR3 DNA follows: TGTGCCAGCGGGCTAAGGGACATCCGAGCTTTCTTT.

The rearrangement joins TRBV5-4 to TRBJ1-3; 9 bases are a match to TRBD1. The germline V gene has CDR1 SGHNT and CDR2 YYREEE (reference sequence). The ends lost 4 bases at V and 4 bases at J; junction bases unmatched: 6. The CDR3 runs to 15 residues. CDR3 in amino acids: CASSPGQGYGNTIYF. The CDR3 DNA sequence: TGTGCCAGCAGCCCCGGACAGGGGTACGGAAACACCATATATTTT.

V is TRBV11-2 and J is TRBJ1-5; 10 nucleotides align to TRBD1. There are 15 residues in the CDR3. Germline trimming cut 5 bases from V and 1 base from J; bases unmatched to any gene: 2. From germline, CDR1 is SGHAT and CDR2 FQNNGV. CDR3 DNA sequence: TGTGCCAGCAGCAGGGACAGGGGAAGCAATCAGCCCCAGCATTTT. This codes for CASSRDRGSNQPQHF.

This chain joins TRBV7-6 and TRBJ2-1; no reliable D call. This CDR3 region has 13 residues. V lost 2 bases and J 4 bases, leaving 6 bases between the germline ends. The germline CDR1 and CDR2 sequences are SGHVS and FNYEAQ. The CDR3: CASSLREYNEQFF. CDR3 DNA: TGTGCCAGCAGCTTAAGAGAATACAATGAGCAGTTCTTC. Full variable domain (remainder filled in from reference TRBV7-6 and TRBJ2-1): GAGVSQSPRYKVTKRGQDVALRCDPISGHVSLYWYRQALGQGPEFLTYFNYEAQQDKSGLPNDRFSAERPEGSISTLTIQRTEQRDSAMYRCASSLREYNEQFFGPGTRLTVL.

The chain employs TRBV27 and TRBJ2-7, with 10 bases identical to TRBD2. Unmatched junction bases numbered 7, after V lost 4 bases and J lost 4 bases. The CDR3 totals 15 residues. Germline V CDR1 and CDR2: MNHEY, SMNVEV (reference sequence). The CDR3 sequence: CASSSQAGGIYEQYF. The CDR3 DNA sequence: TGTGCCAGCAGTTCCCAAGCGGGGGGGATATACGAGCAGTACTTC.

This clone was recorded only once. The chain uses TRBV7-2 and TRBJ1-6, with TRBD1 as a possible D gene (6 bases). This CDR3 contains 16 residues. In germline, CDR1 is SGHTA, CDR2 FQGNSA. V dropped 2 bases and J dropped 10 bases, with 18 bases sitting between them. CDR3 protein: CASSLNPGGGGSPLHF. The CDR3 DNA follows: TGTGCCAGCAGCTTAAATCCTGGGGGGGGCGGGTCACCCCTCCACTTT.

This rearrangement joins TRBV20-1 to TRBJ2-7; D may be TRBD2 (5 bases). CDR3 length equals 13 residues. V shed 3 bases and J shed 7 bases, with 16 bases lying between them. Germline V gene lookup returns CDR1 DFQATT and CDR2 SNEGSKA (reference sequence). The CDR3 DNA reads TGCAGTGCTAGTCCCGGCGACTATCCGGAGCAGTACTTC. Its protein product is CSASPGDYPEQYF.

This sequence joins TRBV4-2 and TRBJ2-3; 7 positions agree with TRBD2. The CDR3 extends over 15 amino acids. CDR1 LGHNA and CDR2 YNFKEQ come from the germline V gene. Losses at the gene ends were 3 bases for V and 2 bases for J; bases not matched to a gene: 5. CDR3 in DNA: TGTGCCAGCAGCCAGGGGACTATCACCACAGATACGCAGTATTTT. This codes for CASSQGTITTDTQYF.

The V and J genes are TRBV19 and TRBJ2-3; 10 bases are shared with TRBD2. CDR1 LNHDA and CDR2 SQIVND come from the germline V gene (reference sequence). J was trimmed by 1 base and V by 3 bases; bases with no gene match: 4. The CDR3 length is 16 residues. The CDR3 sequence: CASSIRLAGGTDTQYF. In DNA, the CDR3 is TGTGCCAGTAGTATTAGACTAGCGGGCGGCACAGATACGCAGTATTTT.

The J gene is TRBJ1-2, the V gene TRBV5-1; possibly TRBD1 for D (5 bases). V was trimmed by 0 bases and J by 4 bases, leaving 10 bases between them. CDR3 length: 14 amino acids. Germline assignment: CDR1 SGHRS and CDR2 YFSETQ. The chain's CDR3 is CASSLVPGGYGYTF. CDR3 coding DNA: TGCGCCAGCAGCTTGGTTCCCGGGGGCTATGGCTACACCTTC.

The chain is built from TRBV10-2 and TRBJ1-4, with D perhaps matching TRBD1 (5 bases). Trimming left V 7 bases short and J 6 bases short, with 12 bases between. This CDR3 contains 13 residues. CDR1 WSHSY and CDR2 SAAADI come from the germline V gene. CDR3 nucleotides: TGCGCCAGCACGGTTGGAGGGGATGAAAAACTGTTTTTT. Translating it yields CASTVGGDEKLFF.

The DNA for the CDR3 is TGTGCCAGCAGCCAATCCCAGACGGGGAACTATGGCTACACCTTC. It encodes CASSQSQTGNYGYTF. V and J are TRBV3-1 (or the pseudogene TRBV3-2) and TRBJ1-2; D remains unclear. This CDR3 region has 15 residues. Germline CDR1 is LGHDT and CDR2 is YNNKEL (reference sequence). The ends were cut back, 2 bases at V and 2 bases at J, with 12 bases in the middle.

The chain uses TRBV9 and TRBJ1-1; 9 nucleotides agree with TRBD1. The CDR3 totals 14 residues. CDR1 and CDR2 from the germline V gene are SGDLS and YYNGEE. Trimming cost V 0 bases and J 4 bases; bases outside gene matches: 1. The CDR3 protein is CASSVVTGGTEAFF. CDR3 bases: TGTGCCAGCAGCGTAGTGACAGGGGGCACTGAAGCTTTCTTT.

V is TRBV15 and J is TRBJ1-1; D call uncertain. Germline V gene data show CDR1 as LNHNV and CDR2 as YYDKDF (reference sequence). V lost 5 bases and J 2 bases, leaving 9 bases between the germline ends. This CDR3 has 13 residues. The CDR3 sequence is CATSGHPNTEAFF. Written as DNA, the CDR3 is TGTGCCACCAGCGGGCATCCTAACACTGAAGCTTTCTTT.

Comment on this clone: Here the CDR3 omits its conserved ending phenylalanine or tryptophan, so a read error is the likely source. It is unclear where the CDR3 begins or ends on the DNA, so no DNA is shown, and the CDR3 is as TCRdb lists it. This chain uses TRBV11-2 with TRBJ2-7; TRBD1 was called by the table and not checked on the DNA. Termini included, the CDR3 measures 11 amino acids. CDR1 is SGHAT and CDR2 is FQNNGV in the germline V gene. CDR3 loop: CASSLGDRGEI.

The V gene is TRBV7-8, the J gene TRBJ2-7; 9 nucleotides agree with TRBD1. After removal of 3 bases from V and 5 bases from J, the junction contained 8 bases not matched to a gene. Germline CDR1 SGHVS, CDR2 FQNEAQ. There are 15 residues in the CDR3. The DNA for the CDR3 is TGTGCCAGCAGCTTGGAAACCGGGACAGGGCACGAGCAGTACTTC. Its protein is CASSLETGTGHEQYF.

The gene calls are TRBV5-1 and TRBJ2-5; 10 bases are shared with TRBD2. V shed 1 base, J shed 2 bases, and the junction held 11 bases outside the gene matches. This CDR3 is built from 18 residues. Germline CDR1 and CDR2: SGHRS and YFSETQ. The CDR3 here is CASSLPPTAGGRQETQYF. The CDR3 DNA sequence: TGCGCCAGCAGCTTGCCCCCCACAGCGGGGGGGCGACAAGAGACCCAGTACTTC.

V and J are TRBV10-3 and TRBJ2-1; 7 nucleotides match TRBD1. Germline-derived CDR1 and CDR2 are ENHRY and SYGVKD. This CDR3 contains 14 residues. V was pared by 4 bases and J by 5 bases, with 5 bases of the junction left unmatched. Here the CDR3 DNA reads TGTGCCATCAGTGGGGTCGACAGGGACAATGAGCAGTTCTTC. Encoded protein: CAISGVDRDNEQFF.

Regarding this clone: The sample carries other DNA sequences with the same CDR3. J is TRBJ1-1 and V is TRBV7-9; D may be TRBD1 (5 bases). Germline V gives CDR1 SEHNR, CDR2 FQNEAQ (reference sequence). CDR3 length equals 12 residues. Trimming removed 5 bases at V and 4 bases at J, with 8 bases between. Here the CDR3 DNA reads TGTGCCAGCAGCCCGGGGGGCACTGAAGCTTTCTTT. This sequence encodes CASSPGGTEAFF.

The chain has TRBV19 and TRBJ1-6; perhaps TRBD1 as D (6 bases). V gave up 3 bases and J gave up 9 bases, with 15 bases separating them. Germline CDR1 and CDR2: LNHDA and SQIVND (reference sequence). This CDR3 spans 15 amino acids. The CDR3: CASSIQTARGSPLHF. In DNA form, the CDR3 reads TGTGCCAGTAGTATCCAGACAGCCAGGGGTTCACCCCTCCACTTT.

The chain carries TRBV19 and TRBJ1-4; 8 positions match TRBD1. CDR1 is LNHDA, CDR2 SQIVND, per germline (reference sequence). The CDR3 is 16 amino acids. V lost 4 bases and J lost 0; bases outside the gene matches: 4. This chain's CDR3 is CASSRPGQATNEKLFF. DNA of the CDR3: TGTGCCAGTAGTAGGCCGGGACAGGCAACTAATGAAAAACTGTTTTTT.

Written as DNA, the CDR3 is TGTGCCAGCAGTTTTCAGGGCTACGAGCAGTACTTC. This translates into CASSFQGYEQYF. This sequence joins TRBV27 and TRBJ2-7; D possibly corresponds to TRBD1 (5 bases). Germline V CDR1 and CDR2: MNHEY, SMNVEV (reference sequence). CDR3 size: 12 residues. Trimming stripped 3 bases from V and 3 bases from J, with 6 bases between.

The gene calls are TRBV7-9 and TRBJ1-5; D gene ambiguous. The CDR3 covers 12 residues. The V end lost 5 bases, the J end lost 4 bases, and 6 bases lay between the germline ends. Germline CDR1 is SEHNR and CDR2 is FQNEAQ (reference sequence). This CDR3 reads CASSHTNQPQHF. The CDR3 nucleotides read TGTGCCAGCAGCCACACGAATCAGCCCCAGCATTTT.

V usage is TRBV25-1 and J usage is TRBJ2-1; 11 positions agree with TRBD1. Germline V gene sequence: CDR1 MGHDK, CDR2 SYGVNS. The CDR3 totals 14 residues. V gave up 3 bases and J gave up 8 bases; unmatched junction bases: 3. CDR3 protein: CASSDPGQGDEQFF. CDR3 sequence (DNA): TGTGCCAGCAGTGACCCGGGACAGGGGGATGAGCAGTTCTTC.

The chain employs TRBV3-1 (or the pseudogene TRBV3-2) and TRBJ2-3, with D uncertain. The CDR3 sequence is 13 residues long. Germline-derived CDR1 and CDR2 are LGHDT and YNNKEL (reference sequence). The V and J ends lost 1 base and 6 bases respectively, with 8 bases between them. The CDR3 loop reads CASSQGVLDTQYF. The CDR3, as DNA: TGTGCCAGCAGCCAAGGCGTGTTGGATACGCAGTATTTT.